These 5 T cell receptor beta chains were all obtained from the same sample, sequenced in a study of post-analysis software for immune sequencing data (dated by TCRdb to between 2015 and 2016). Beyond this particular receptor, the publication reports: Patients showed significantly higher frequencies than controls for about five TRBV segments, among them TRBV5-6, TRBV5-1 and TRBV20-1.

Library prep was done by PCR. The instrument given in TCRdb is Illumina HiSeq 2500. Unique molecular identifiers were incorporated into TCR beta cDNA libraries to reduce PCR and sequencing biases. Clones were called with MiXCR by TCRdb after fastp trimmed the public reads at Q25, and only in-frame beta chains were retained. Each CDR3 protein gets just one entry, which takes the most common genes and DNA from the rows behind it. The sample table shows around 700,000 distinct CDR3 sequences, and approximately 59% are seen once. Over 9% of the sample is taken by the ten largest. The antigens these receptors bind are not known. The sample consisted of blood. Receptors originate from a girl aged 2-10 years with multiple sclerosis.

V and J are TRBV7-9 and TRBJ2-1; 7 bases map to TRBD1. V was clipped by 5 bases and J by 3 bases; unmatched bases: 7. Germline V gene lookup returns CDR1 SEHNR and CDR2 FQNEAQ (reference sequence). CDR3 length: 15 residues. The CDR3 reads CASSNRDRDYNEQFF. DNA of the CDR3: TGTGCCAGCAGCAACCGGGACAGAGACTACAATGAGCAGTTCTTC.

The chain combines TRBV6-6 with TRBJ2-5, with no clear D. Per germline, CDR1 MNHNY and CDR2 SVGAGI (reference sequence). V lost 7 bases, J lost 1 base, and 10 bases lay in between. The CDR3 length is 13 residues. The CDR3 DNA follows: TGTGCCAGCAAAGGCGCCCCCCAAGAGACCCAGTACTTC. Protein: CASKGAPQETQYF.

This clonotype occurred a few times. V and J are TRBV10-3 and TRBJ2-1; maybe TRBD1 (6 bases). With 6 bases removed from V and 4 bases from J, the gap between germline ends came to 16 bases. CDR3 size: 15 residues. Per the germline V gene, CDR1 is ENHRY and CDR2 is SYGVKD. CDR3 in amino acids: CAIRTDSRVYNEQFF. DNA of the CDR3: TGTGCCATCAGGACGGACAGTAGGGTGTACAATGAGCAGTTCTTC.

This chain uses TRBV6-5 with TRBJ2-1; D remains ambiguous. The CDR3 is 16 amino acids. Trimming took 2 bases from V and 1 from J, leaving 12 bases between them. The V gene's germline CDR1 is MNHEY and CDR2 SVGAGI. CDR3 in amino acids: CASSYAIASSYNEQFF. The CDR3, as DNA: TGTGCCAGCAGTTACGCCATTGCGTCTTCCTACAATGAGCAGTTCTTC.

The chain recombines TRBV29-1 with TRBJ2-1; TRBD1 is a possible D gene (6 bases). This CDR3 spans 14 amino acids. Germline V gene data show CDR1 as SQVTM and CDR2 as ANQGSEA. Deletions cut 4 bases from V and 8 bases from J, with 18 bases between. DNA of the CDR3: TGCAGCGTTGCTGGGGTTCTTGAGGGGGATGAGCAGTTCTTC. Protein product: CSVAGVLEGDEQFF.